The T cell receptor (beta chain) under discussion was sequenced for a study of OX40 agonist ivuxolimab in advanced cancers. Points from the study as a whole: The mean number of expanded clones was higher in CD8+ T cells than in CD4+.

The table came from immunoSEQ multiplex PCR; TCRdb's copy has only in-frame clones and leaves some out. The sample holds about 73,000 clones, about nine tenths seen once. Concerning this clone: Its antigen is as yet unknown.

CDR3 length equals 13 residues. Trimming took 4 bases from V and 1 from J, leaving 7 bases between them. From germline, CDR1 is SGHNT and CDR2 YYREEE (reference sequence). The chain couples TRBV5-4 to TRBJ2-3; no firm D call. The sequencing here drew on CD4+ or CD8+ T cells sorted from blood, taken in a trial of the OX40 agonist ivuxolimab. The receptor was derived from an adult with an advanced solid tumor such as melanoma, head and neck, liver or kidney cancer. The DNA for the CDR3 is TGTGCCAGCAGCCGATCCGGCACAGATACGCAGTATTTT. It encodes CASSRSGTDTQYF.